The 32 T cell receptor beta chains below were found in one sample sequenced in a study of blood T cells in healthy people across ages. A J-beta primer mix and a sample-barcoded 5' primer were used in a second PCR of about 7 to 12 cycles. TCRdb reanalysed the 5' RACE reads using MiXCR and keeps one entry per CDR3 protein. This sample has 550,000 to 700,000 distinct CDR3 sequences; approximately 27% occur once, and the top ten carry roughly 18%. Sequences were obtained from blood. These receptors were taken from a woman aged 65 to 85 in good health.

In its sample, this clonotype was seen a few times. This chain links TRBV6-1 with TRBJ2-5; D is unclear. The CDR3 length is 11 residues. Trimming pared 4 bases from V and 5 bases from J, leaving 5 bases between. Germline CDR1 reads MNHNS; CDR2 reads SASEGT. Here the CDR3 reads CASSVWETQYF. The CDR3 DNA is TGTGCCAGCAGTGTGTGGGAGACCCAGTACTTC.

Only a few counts were recorded for this clonotype. This chain joins TRBV2 and TRBJ2-7; the D is unclear. The CDR3 totals 12 residues. The V gene's germline CDR1 is SNHLY and CDR2 FYNNEI. The V and J ends lost 8 bases and 3 bases respectively, with 11 bases between them. CDR3 amino acids: CASRRLNYEQYF. CDR3 bases: TGTGCCAGCCGACGATTAAACTACGAGCAGTACTTC.

This clonotype was recorded a few times. Here the CDR3 reads CSGTAINEKLFF. In nucleotides, the CDR3 is TGCAGTGGGACCGCTATTAATGAAAAACTGTTTTTT. The V call is TRBV20-1, the J call TRBJ1-4; D ambiguous. The V end lost 7 bases, the J end lost 4 bases, and 10 bases lay between the germline ends. This CDR3 is built from 12 residues. Germline V lookup: CDR1 DFQATT, CDR2 SNEGSKA (reference sequence).

This clonotype showed up just a few times. V gene TRBV7-6 combines with J gene TRBJ1-1, with D possibly being TRBD1 (5 bases). The CDR3 sequence is 13 residues long. V was pared by 8 bases and J by 3 bases, with 13 bases between. Germline-derived CDR1 and CDR2 are SGHVS and FNYEAQ. CDR3 DNA sequence: TGTGCCAGCCGCCCTCGAGGGGACACTGAAGCTTTCTTT. Translating gives CASRPRGDTEAFF.

The CDR3 DNA is TGCAGTGCCAAGACTAGCGGGGGGGCAATCTCCTACAATGAGCAGTTCTTC. Protein: CSAKTSGGAISYNEQFF. This sequence joins TRBV20-1 and TRBJ2-1, with 14 nucleotides matching TRBD2. The CDR3 sequence is 17 residues long. CDR1 and CDR2 from the germline V gene are DFQATT and SNEGSKA (reference sequence). V lost 6 bases, J lost 0 bases, and 7 bases stayed unmatched.

The chain joins TRBV7-8 to TRBJ2-5, with D possibly TRBD2 on 6 matching bases. The J call may not be correct, given that the DNA end is closer to TRBJ2-7. The V gene's germline CDR1 is SGHVS and CDR2 FQNEAQ. The CDR3 sequence is 16 residues long. Here the CDR3 reads CASSRNEPGGVYEQYF. CDR3 DNA: TGTGCCAGCAGCCGCAATGAACCCGGCGGGGTTTACGAGCAGTACTTC.

This chain uses TRBV3-1 with TRBJ2-7; possible D gene TRBD1, 6 bases. This CDR3 comprises 15 residues. Trimming took 3 bases from V and 0 from J, leaving 12 bases between them. Germline values: CDR1 LGHDT, CDR2 YNNKEL (reference sequence). CDR3 region: CASSQDGQSSYEQYF. The DNA of the CDR3 is TGTGCCAGCAGCCAGGATGGACAGAGCTCCTACGAGCAGTACTTC.

This clonotype was counted a few times. V gene TRBV5-6 combines with J gene TRBJ2-7, with D unclear. The CDR3 covers 13 residues. Trimming stripped 0 bases from V and 3 bases from J, with 7 bases between. Germline loops: CDR1 SGHDT, CDR2 YYEEEE. CDR3 protein: CASSLGTIYEQYF. The CDR3 coding sequence is TGTGCCAGCAGCTTGGGGACCATCTACGAGCAGTACTTC.

Only a few counts were recorded for this clonotype. This sequence joins TRBV18 and TRBJ1-3; 7 nucleotides align to TRBD1. CDR3 length: 15 amino acids. V shed 3 bases, J shed 0 bases, and the junction held 2 bases outside the gene matches. CDR1 and CDR2 (germline): KGHSH, LQKENI. This CDR3 is CASSPGQVSGNTIYF. DNA for the CDR3: TGTGCCAGCTCACCTGGACAGGTCTCTGGAAACACCATATATTTT.

This clonotype came up a few times. This rearrangement joins TRBV27 to TRBJ1-6; D is unclear. The CDR3 spans 15 residues. Trimming cost V 6 bases and J 5 bases, with 14 bases left between them. From germline, CDR1 is MNHEY and CDR2 SMNVEV (reference sequence). The CDR3 sequence: CASRLFWGNNSPLHF. The CDR3 DNA is TGTGCCAGCAGGCTCTTTTGGGGTAATAATTCACCCCTCCACTTT.

This clonotype has a handful of counts. The J gene is TRBJ1-6, the V gene TRBV3-1; 9 bases map to TRBD1. J was trimmed by 7 bases and V by 3 bases; bases with no gene match: 7. The CDR3 loop spans 16 amino acids. Per germline, CDR1 LGHDT and CDR2 YNNKEL (reference sequence). The CDR3 sequence: CASSHVTDRGNSPLHF. For the CDR3, the DNA is TGTGCCAGCAGCCATGTTACGGACAGGGGAAATTCACCCCTCCACTTT.

This clonotype was seen ten or more times. The V and J genes are TRBV4-3 and TRBJ1-1, with D maybe TRBD1 (5 bases). This CDR3 contains 14 residues. Trimming removed 0 bases from V and 5 bases from J, with 10 bases in between. CDR1 is LGHNA and CDR2 is YSLEER in the germline V gene. The DNA for the CDR3 is TGCGCCAGCAGCCAAGAGGGGCGGCTAACTGAAGCTTTCTTT. This codes for CASSQEGRLTEAFF.

The chain recombines TRBV7-9 with TRBJ1-5, with 7 bases identical to TRBD1. The junction had 9 bases not matched to a gene; V was cut back by 0 bases and J by 4 bases. The CDR3 has 17 amino acids. Germline V gives CDR1 SEHNR, CDR2 FQNEAQ (reference sequence). The CDR3 DNA is TGTGCCAGCAGCTTAGCGCGAGGACAGGACCTTAATCAGCCCCAGCATTTT. The encoded protein is CASSLARGQDLNQPQHF.

V is TRBV25-1 and J is TRBJ1-4; 7 bases agree with TRBD1. The J segment lost 8 bases and the V segment lost 11 bases, leaving 11 bases of the junction unmatched. Germline V gene sequence: CDR1 MGHDK, CDR2 SYGVNS. This CDR3 has 13 residues. The CDR3 sequence is CASGRGQGEKLFF. The DNA for the CDR3 is TGTGCCTCGGGGAGGGGGCAGGGCGAAAAACTGTTTTTT.

V usage is TRBV7-6 and J usage is TRBJ2-1, with unresolved D. The J call may be wrong; the DNA end is better matched by TRBJ2-5. CDR1 and CDR2 from the germline V gene are SGHVS and FNYEAQ. The CDR3 spans 14 residues. The CDR3 is CASSLGVLEETQYF. The DNA for the CDR3 is TGTGCCAGCAGCTTAGGGGTGCTTGAGGAGACCCAGTACTTC.

This chain uses TRBV9 with TRBJ1-1; D might be TRBD1 (5 bases). V was shortened by 0 bases and J by 6 bases, with 9 bases between the two germline ends. The CDR3 spans 13 residues. The germline V gene has CDR1 SGDLS and CDR2 YYNGEE. CDR3 in amino acids: CASSVEGRAEAFF. The DNA for the CDR3 is TGTGCCAGCAGCGTAGAGGGGAGGGCTGAAGCTTTCTTT.

The V gene is TRBV29-1, the J gene TRBJ1-1; maybe TRBD1 (5 bases). Trimming took 4 bases from V and 2 from J, leaving 11 bases between them. The CDR3 totals 13 residues. From germline, CDR1 is SQVTM and CDR2 ANQGSEA. CDR3 amino acids: CSVVAGPNTEAFF. The CDR3 DNA is TGCAGCGTTGTTGCAGGGCCTAACACTGAAGCTTTCTTT.

The chain couples TRBV29-1 to TRBJ1-1, with D tentatively TRBD1 (6 bases). Germline CDR1 SQVTM, CDR2 ANQGSEA. CDR3 length: 12 residues. The ends were cut back, 5 bases at V and 5 bases at J, with 12 bases in the middle. The CDR3 loop is CSVRAGETEAFF. The CDR3 region has the DNA TGCAGCGTTCGGGCAGGGGAAACTGAAGCTTTCTTT.

The chain has TRBV6-2 or TRBV6-3 and TRBJ2-3, with TRBD1 matching over 7 bases. Trimming took 2 bases from V and 5 from J; bases not matched to a gene: 7. Germline V gene sequence: CDR1 MNHEY, CDR2 SVGEGT. The CDR3 loop spans 15 amino acids. The CDR3 DNA reads as TGTGCCAGCAGTTACGGAGGCCCAGGGGGAGATACGCAGTATTTT. It is translated as CASSYGGPGGDTQYF.

The rearrangement joins TRBV11-3 to TRBJ2-1; no reliable D call. CDR3 size: 16 residues. V was cut by 2 bases and J by 0 bases, with 11 bases left in between. Germline CDR1 is SGHNT and CDR2 is YENEEA. The CDR3 coding sequence is TGTGCCAGCAGCTTAAGGCAGCTCAGCTCCTACAATGAGCAGTTCTTC. Its protein product is CASSLRQLSSYNEQFF.

This clonotype occurred a few times. The chain employs TRBV10-3 and TRBJ2-5; 10 bases align to TRBD2. The CDR3 sequence is 15 residues long. Germline CDR1 ENHRY, CDR2 SYGVKD. Trimming took 2 bases from V and 5 from J; bases not matched to a gene: 5. Here the CDR3 DNA reads TGTGCCATCAGTGAGAGTAGCGGGGGGTCGGAGACCCAGTACTTC. Translation: CAISESSGGSETQYF.

This clonotype appeared a few times. This rearrangement joins TRBV6-2 or TRBV6-3 to TRBJ1-1, with 12 bases that match TRBD1. The CDR3 is made up of 15 amino acids. Losses at the gene ends were 6 bases for V and 5 bases for J; bases not matched to a gene: 7. In germline, CDR1 is MNHEY, CDR2 SVGEGT. The CDR3 DNA follows: TGTGCCAGCAGGGGACAGGGGGCTGGAGATACTGAAGCTTTCTTT. It specifies CASRGQGAGDTEAFF.

A few counts support this clonotype. The chain uses TRBV20-1 and TRBJ2-1, with TRBD2 matching over 9 bases. Germline CDR1 is DFQATT and CDR2 is SNEGSKA (reference sequence). V trimming: 0 bases; J trimming: 7 bases; junction bases outside the gene matches: 10. This CDR3 contains 16 residues. CDR3 DNA sequence: TGCAGTGCTAGAGATGGGCGGGGGGGCCAGCGAAATGAGCAGTTCTTC. As protein: CSARDGRGGQRNEQFF.

The chain is built from TRBV11-3 and TRBJ1-3; 7 nucleotides agree with TRBD1. The germline V gene encodes CDR1 SGHNT and CDR2 YENEEA. This CDR3 has 15 amino acids. With 2 bases clipped from V and 2 bases from J, the junction kept 3 bases outside the gene matches. CDR3 region: CASSLLTGPGNTIYF. Written as DNA, the CDR3 is TGTGCCAGCAGCTTATTGACAGGGCCTGGAAACACCATATATTTT.

There are a few counts of this clonotype. The rearrangement uses TRBV5-1 and TRBJ1-2; the D is unclear. Per the germline V gene, CDR1 is SGHRS and CDR2 is YFSETQ. Trimming took off 4 bases at V and 3 bases at J, with 13 bases between the two ends. The CDR3 is made up of 14 amino acids. The CDR3 region has the DNA TGCGCCAGCAGCCGTTCCCCTATTTACTATGGCTACACCTTC. The encoded protein is CASSRSPIYYGYTF.

The V gene is TRBV7-2, the J gene TRBJ1-2; possible D gene TRBD1, 6 bases. There are 16 residues in the CDR3. The germline V gene has CDR1 SGHTA and CDR2 FQGNSA. V lost 6 bases to trimming and J lost 7 bases, with 24 bases between them. The CDR3 is CASRRRGDLQNVGYTF. CDR3 DNA sequence: TGTGCCAGCAGGAGGAGGGGGGACTTACAAAATGTTGGCTACACCTTC. The entire variable domain, with the rest obtained from reference TRBV7-2 and TRBJ1-2, is as follows: GAGVSQSPSNKVTEKGKDVELRCDPISGHTALYWYRQSLGQGLEFLIYFQGNSAPDKSGLPSDRFSAERTGGSVSTLTIQRTQQEDSAVYLCASRRRGDLQNVGYTFGSGTRLTVV.

This chain connects TRBV12-3 or TRBV12-4 to TRBJ2-3; D is undetermined. This CDR3 is built from 16 residues. Trimming took off 1 base at V and 2 bases at J, with 13 bases between the two ends. CDR3 sequence reads: CASSLGRSRSTDTQYF. Here the CDR3 DNA reads TGTGCCAGCAGTTTAGGGCGGAGCCGCTCCACAGATACGCAGTATTTT.

This clonotype has just a few counts. The chain couples TRBV6-6 to TRBJ1-5; 10 bases agree with TRBD1. The CDR3 runs to 15 residues. The J segment lost 5 bases and the V segment lost 0 bases, leaving 1 base of the junction unmatched. Germline values: CDR1 MNHNY, CDR2 SVGAGI (reference sequence). Here the CDR3 reads CASSYSTGGDQPQHF. Here the CDR3 DNA reads TGTGCCAGCAGTTACTCGACAGGGGGCGATCAGCCCCAGCATTTT.

This clonotype was detected only a few times. This chain uses TRBV19 with TRBJ2-7; a possible D gene is TRBD1 (5 bases). The CDR3 has 14 amino acids. Per the germline V gene, CDR1 is LNHDA and CDR2 is SQIVND (reference sequence). V dropped 1 base and J dropped 1 base, with 8 bases sitting between them. This chain's CDR3 is CASSIAGRSYEQYF. The CDR3 region has the DNA TGTGCCAGTAGTATAGCAGGGCGGTCCTACGAGCAGTACTTC.

Regarding this clonotype: At one boundary the junction diverges from the germline segment, which might be a read error. The gene calls are TRBV7-2 and TRBJ2-1; TRBD2 agrees at 7 bases. CDR1 and CDR2 (germline): SGHTA, FQGNSA. This CDR3 contains 16 residues. CDR3 loop: CASEITSAASYSEQFF. CDR3 in DNA: TGTGCCAGCGAGATAACTAGCGCCGCCTCCTACAGTGAGCAGTTCTTC.

This clonotype was counted once. A much bigger clone sits one base away, suggesting this may be a read error. This chain links TRBV5-1 with TRBJ1-2, with no clear D. There are 14 residues in the CDR3. Germline CDR1 and CDR2: SGHRS and YFSETQ. Here the CDR3 reads CARSLESVNYGYTF. The CDR3 nucleotides read TGCGCCAGAAGCTTGGAGTCGGTTAACTATGGCTACACCTTC.

This clonotype was detected a few times. The chain has TRBV6-2 or TRBV6-3 and TRBJ1-2; 7 positions agree with TRBD1. Per germline, CDR1 MNHEY and CDR2 SVGEGT. The CDR3 runs to 15 residues. V dropped 2 bases and J dropped 3; count of bases not matched to a gene: 6. The CDR3 loop reads CASSYGDRDYYGYTF. The CDR3 region has the DNA TGTGCCAGCAGTTACGGGGACAGAGACTACTATGGCTACACCTTC.